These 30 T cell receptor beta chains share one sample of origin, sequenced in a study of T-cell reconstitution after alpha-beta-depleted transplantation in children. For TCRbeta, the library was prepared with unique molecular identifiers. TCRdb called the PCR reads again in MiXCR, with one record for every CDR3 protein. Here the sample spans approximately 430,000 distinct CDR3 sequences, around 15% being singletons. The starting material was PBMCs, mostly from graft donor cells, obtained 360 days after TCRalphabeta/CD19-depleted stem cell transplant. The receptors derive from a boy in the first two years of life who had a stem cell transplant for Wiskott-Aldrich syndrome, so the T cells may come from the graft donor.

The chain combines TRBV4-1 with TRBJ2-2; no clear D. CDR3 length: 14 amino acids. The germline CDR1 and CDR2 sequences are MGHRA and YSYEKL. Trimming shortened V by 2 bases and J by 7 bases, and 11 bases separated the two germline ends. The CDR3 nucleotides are TGCGCCAGCAGCCAAAAGGCGCTGGGCGGGGAGCTGTTTTTT. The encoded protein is CASSQKALGGELFF.

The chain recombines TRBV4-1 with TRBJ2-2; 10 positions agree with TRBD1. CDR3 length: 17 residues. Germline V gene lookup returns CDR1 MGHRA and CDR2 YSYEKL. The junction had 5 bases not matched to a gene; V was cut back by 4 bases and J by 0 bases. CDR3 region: CASSRDRGFANTGELFF. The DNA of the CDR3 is TGCGCCAGCAGCCGGGACAGGGGATTCGCGAACACCGGGGAGCTGTTTTTT.

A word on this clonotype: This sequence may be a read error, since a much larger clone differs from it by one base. In DNA form, the CDR3 reads TGTGCCACCAGTGATTTACCGCCGACGGGAGAGCAGTACTTC. Encoded protein: CATSDLPPTGEQYF. J is TRBJ2-7 and V is TRBV24-1, with a weak D call TRBD2 (5 bases). The CDR3 extends over 14 amino acids. The V and J ends lost 1 base and 7 bases respectively, with 13 bases between them. Looked up from germline, CDR1 is KGHDR and CDR2 is SFDVKD.

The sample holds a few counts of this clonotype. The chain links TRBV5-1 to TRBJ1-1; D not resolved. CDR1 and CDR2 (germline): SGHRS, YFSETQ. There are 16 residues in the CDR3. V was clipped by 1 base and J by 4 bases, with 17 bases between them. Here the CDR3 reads CASSLLPTEWSTEAFF. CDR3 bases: TGCGCCAGCAGCTTGCTACCTACCGAGTGGAGCACTGAAGCTTTCTTT.

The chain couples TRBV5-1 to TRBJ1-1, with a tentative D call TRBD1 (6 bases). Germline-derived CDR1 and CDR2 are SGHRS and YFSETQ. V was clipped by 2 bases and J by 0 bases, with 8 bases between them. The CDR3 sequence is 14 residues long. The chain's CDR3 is CASSFGTLNTEAFF. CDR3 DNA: TGCGCCAGCAGCTTTGGGACACTGAACACTGAAGCTTTCTTT.

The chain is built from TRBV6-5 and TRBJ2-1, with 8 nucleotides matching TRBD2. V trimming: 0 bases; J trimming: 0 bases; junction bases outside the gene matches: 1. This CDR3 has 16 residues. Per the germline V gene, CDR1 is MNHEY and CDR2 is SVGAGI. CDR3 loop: CASSYSAGVSYNEQFF. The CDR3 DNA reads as TGTGCCAGCAGTTACTCAGCGGGAGTCTCCTACAATGAGCAGTTCTTC.

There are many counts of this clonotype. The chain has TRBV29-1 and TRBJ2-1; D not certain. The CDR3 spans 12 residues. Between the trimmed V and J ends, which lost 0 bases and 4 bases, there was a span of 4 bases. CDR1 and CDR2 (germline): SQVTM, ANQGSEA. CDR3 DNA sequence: TGCAGCGTTGAAGATAGGTACAATGAGCAGTTCTTC. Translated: CSVEDRYNEQFF.

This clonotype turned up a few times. CDR3 sequence reads: CASILGLAYNEQFF. Here the CDR3 DNA reads TGTGCCAGCATCCTGGGACTAGCTTACAATGAGCAGTTCTTC. The chain is built from TRBV7-2 and TRBJ2-1; TRBD2 matches 9 bases. The CDR3 runs 14 residues. Germline CDR1 reads SGHTA; CDR2 reads FQGNSA. V was pared by 7 bases and J by 4 bases, with 5 bases of the junction left unmatched.

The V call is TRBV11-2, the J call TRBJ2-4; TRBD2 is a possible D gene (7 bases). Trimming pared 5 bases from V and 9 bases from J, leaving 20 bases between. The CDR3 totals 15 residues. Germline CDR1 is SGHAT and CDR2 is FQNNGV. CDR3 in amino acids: CASSQITRGGGIQYF. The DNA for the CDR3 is TGTGCCAGCAGCCAAATCACAAGGGGGGGTGGCATTCAGTACTTC.

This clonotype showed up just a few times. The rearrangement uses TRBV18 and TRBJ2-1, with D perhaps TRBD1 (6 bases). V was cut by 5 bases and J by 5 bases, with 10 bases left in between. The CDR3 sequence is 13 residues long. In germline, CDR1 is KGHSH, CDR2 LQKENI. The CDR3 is CASSGGADNEQFF. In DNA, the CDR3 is TGTGCCAGCTCAGGGGGCGCCGACAATGAGCAGTTCTTC.

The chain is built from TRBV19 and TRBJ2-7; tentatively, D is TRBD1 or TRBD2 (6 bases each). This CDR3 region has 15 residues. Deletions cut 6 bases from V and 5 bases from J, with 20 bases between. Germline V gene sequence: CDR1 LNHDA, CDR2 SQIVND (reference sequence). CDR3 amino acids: CASRARGALSHEQYF. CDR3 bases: TGTGCCAGTAGGGCGAGGGGGGCTCTCAGCCACGAGCAGTACTTC. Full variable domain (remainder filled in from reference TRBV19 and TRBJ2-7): DGGITQSPKYLFRKEGQNVTLSCEQNLNHDAMYWYRQDPGQGLRLIYYSQIVNDFQKGDIAEGYSVSREKKESFPLTVTSAQKNPTAFYLCASRARGALSHEQYFGPGTRLTVT.

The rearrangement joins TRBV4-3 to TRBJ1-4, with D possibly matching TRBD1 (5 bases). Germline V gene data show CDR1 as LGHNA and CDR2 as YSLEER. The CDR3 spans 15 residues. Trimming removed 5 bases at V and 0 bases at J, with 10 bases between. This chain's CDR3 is CASSLSGSTNEKLFF. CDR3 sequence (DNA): TGCGCCAGCAGCTTGTCAGGGTCAACTAATGAAAAACTGTTTTTT.

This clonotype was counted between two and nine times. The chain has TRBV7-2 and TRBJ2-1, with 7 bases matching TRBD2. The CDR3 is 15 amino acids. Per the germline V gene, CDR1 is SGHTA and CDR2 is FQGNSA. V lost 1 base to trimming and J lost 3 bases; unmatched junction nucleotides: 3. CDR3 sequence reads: CASSLEGGGYNEQFF. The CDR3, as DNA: TGTGCCAGCAGCTTAGAGGGCGGGGGCTACAATGAGCAGTTCTTC.

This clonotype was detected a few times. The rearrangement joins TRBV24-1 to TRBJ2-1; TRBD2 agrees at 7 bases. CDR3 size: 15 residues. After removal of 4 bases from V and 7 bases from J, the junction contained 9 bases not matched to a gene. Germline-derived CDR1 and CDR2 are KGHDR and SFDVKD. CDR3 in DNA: TGTGCCACCAGTGAAGGTGGACTAGTTCAGAATGAGCAGTTCTTC. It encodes CATSEGGLVQNEQFF.

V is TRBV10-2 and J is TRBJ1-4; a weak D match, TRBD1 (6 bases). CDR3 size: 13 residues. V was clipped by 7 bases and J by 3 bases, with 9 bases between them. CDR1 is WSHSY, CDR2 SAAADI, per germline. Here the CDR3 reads CASNGQPNEKLFF. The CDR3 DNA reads TGCGCCAGCAACGGACAGCCTAATGAAAAACTGTTTTTT.

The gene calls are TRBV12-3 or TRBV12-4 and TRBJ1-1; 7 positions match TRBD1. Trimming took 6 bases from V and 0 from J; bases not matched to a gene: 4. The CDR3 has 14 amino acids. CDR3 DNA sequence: TGTGCCAGCAGGAGGACAGGCCTGAACACTGAAGCTTTCTTT. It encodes CASRRTGLNTEAFF.

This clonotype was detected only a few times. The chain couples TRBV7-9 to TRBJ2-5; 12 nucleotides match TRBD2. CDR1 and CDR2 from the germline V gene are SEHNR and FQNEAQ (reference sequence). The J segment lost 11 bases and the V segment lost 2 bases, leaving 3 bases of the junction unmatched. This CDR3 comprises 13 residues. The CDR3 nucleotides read TGTGCCAGCAGCTTACCTAGCGGGAGGGATCAGTACTTC. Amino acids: CASSLPSGRDQYF.

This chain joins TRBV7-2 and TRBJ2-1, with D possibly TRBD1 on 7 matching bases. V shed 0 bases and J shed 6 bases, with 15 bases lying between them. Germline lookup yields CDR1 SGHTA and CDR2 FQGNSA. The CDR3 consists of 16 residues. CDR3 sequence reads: CASSLALDRRGNEQFF. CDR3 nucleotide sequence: TGTGCCAGCAGCTTAGCGTTGGACAGGAGGGGCAATGAGCAGTTCTTC.

The CDR3 sequence is CASSRKAVPAYEQYF. The DNA for the CDR3 is TGCGCCAGCAGTCGTAAAGCAGTTCCGGCCTACGAGCAGTACTTC. The chain recombines TRBV4-1 with TRBJ2-7; D uncertain. The CDR3 extends over 15 amino acids. Deletions cut 6 bases from V and 2 bases from J, with 17 bases between. The germline CDR1 and CDR2 sequences are MGHRA and YSYEKL.

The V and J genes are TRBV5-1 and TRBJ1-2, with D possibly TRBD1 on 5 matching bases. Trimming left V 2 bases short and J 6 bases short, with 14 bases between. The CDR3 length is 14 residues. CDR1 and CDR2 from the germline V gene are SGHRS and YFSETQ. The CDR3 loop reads CASSLQLSRDGYTF. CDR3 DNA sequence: TGCGCCAGCAGCTTACAGCTTTCCAGGGATGGCTACACCTTC.

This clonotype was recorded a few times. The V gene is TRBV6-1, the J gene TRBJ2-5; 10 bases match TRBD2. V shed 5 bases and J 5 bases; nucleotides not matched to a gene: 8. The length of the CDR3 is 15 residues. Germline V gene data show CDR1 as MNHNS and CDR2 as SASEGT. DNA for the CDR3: TGTGCCAGCAGTCTAGCGGGAGAGAGGTGGGAGACCCAGTACTTC. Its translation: CASSLAGERWETQYF.

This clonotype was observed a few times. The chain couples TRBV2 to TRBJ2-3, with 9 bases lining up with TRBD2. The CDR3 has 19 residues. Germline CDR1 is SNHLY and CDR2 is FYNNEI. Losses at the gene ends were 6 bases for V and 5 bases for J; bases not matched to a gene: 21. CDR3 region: CASSHTFTPKRGEVDTQYF. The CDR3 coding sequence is TGTGCCAGCAGCCACACCTTTACCCCTAAGCGGGGGGAAGTAGATACGCAGTATTTT.

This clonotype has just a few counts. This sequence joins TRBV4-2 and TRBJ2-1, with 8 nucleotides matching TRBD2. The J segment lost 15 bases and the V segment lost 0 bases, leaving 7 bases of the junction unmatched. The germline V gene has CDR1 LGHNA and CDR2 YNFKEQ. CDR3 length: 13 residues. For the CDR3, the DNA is TGTGCCAGCAGCCAAGATACCCTAGCGGGTAGGTTCTTC. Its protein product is CASSQDTLAGRFF.

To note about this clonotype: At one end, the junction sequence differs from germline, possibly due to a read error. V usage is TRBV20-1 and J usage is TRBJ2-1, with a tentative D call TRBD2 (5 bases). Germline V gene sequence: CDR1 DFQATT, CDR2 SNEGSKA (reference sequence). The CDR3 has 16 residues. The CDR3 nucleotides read TGCAGCGCTAGTACTAGGGCGGTGAGCTCCTACAATGAGCAGTTCTTC. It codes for CSASTRAVSSYNEQFF.

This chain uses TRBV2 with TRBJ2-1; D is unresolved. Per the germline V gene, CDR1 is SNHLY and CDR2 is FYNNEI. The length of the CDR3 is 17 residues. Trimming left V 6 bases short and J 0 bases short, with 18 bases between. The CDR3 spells CASSPWQRLSSYNEQFF. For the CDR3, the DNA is TGTGCCAGCAGCCCTTGGCAACGCCTTAGCTCCTACAATGAGCAGTTCTTC.

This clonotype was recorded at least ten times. The DNA for the CDR3 is TGCAGTGCCAGGGACAGCCTCCTAGCCAAAAACATTCAGTACTTC. It codes for CSARDSLLAKNIQYF. The V call is TRBV20-1, the J call TRBJ2-4; TRBD1 matches at 7 bases. The V segment lost 6 bases and the J segment 0 bases; nucleotides outside the gene matches: 8. The germline V gene encodes CDR1 DFQATT and CDR2 SNEGSKA (reference sequence). This CDR3 is built from 15 residues.

The CDR3 DNA reads TGTGCCACCAGTCTAGCGGGAGGTTCCTACAATGAGCAGTTCTTC. As protein: CATSLAGGSYNEQFF. The V gene is TRBV24-1, the J gene TRBJ2-1; TRBD2 aligns across 11 bases. Per the germline V gene, CDR1 is KGHDR and CDR2 is SFDVKD. The CDR3 extends over 15 amino acids. The V gene end was trimmed by 6 bases and the J gene end by 1 base; junction bases not matched to a gene: 1.

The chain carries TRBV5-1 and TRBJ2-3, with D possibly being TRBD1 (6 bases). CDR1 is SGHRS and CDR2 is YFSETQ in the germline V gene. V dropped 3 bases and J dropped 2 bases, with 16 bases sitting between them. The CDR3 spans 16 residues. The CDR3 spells CASSSYWTALTDTQYF. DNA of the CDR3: TGCGCCAGCAGCTCTTACTGGACAGCCCTCACAGATACGCAGTATTTT. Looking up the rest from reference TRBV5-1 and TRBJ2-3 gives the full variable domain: KAGVTQTPRYLIKTRGQQVTLSCSPISGHRSVSWYQQTPGQGLQFLFEYFSETQRNKGNFPGRFSGRQFSNSRSEMNVSTLELGDSALYLCASSSYWTALTDTQYFGPGTRLTVL.

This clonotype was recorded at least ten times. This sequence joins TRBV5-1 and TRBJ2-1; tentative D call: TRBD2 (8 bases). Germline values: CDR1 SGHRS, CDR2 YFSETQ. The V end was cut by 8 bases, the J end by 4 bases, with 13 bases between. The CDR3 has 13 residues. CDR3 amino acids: CASSGTAYNEQFF. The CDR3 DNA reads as TGCGCCAGTAGCGGGACAGCTTACAATGAGCAGTTCTTC. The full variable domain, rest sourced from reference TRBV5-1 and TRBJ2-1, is KAGVTQTPRYLIKTRGQQVTLSCSPISGHRSVSWYQQTPGQGLQFLFEYFSETQRNKGNFPGRFSGRQFSNSRSEMNVSTLELGDSALYLCASSGTAYNEQFFGPGTRLTVL.

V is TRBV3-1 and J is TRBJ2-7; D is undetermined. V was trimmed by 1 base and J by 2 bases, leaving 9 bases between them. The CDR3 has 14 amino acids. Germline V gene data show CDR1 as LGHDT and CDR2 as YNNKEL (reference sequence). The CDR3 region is CASSQVRRTYEQYF. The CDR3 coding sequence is TGTGCCAGCAGCCAAGTACGGCGAACCTACGAGCAGTACTTC.